The clone carrying this T cell receptor (beta chain) has more than one count but fewer than ten. The data stem from a study of blood T cell repertoires in COVID-19. Original methodology: From reference gene primer amplification, estimates of nucleated cell counts were derived. Profiled with immunoSEQ multiplex PCR; TCRdb holds only in-frame clones, not every one. V, J and clone size are taken as reported in that table, and D and trimming were inferred from the DNA itself. Among some 140,000 clones, approximately 77% were seen once, and the ten largest hold 20% to 25%. The germline CDR1 and CDR2 sequences are SGHAT and FQNNGV. V trimming: 3 bases; J trimming: 0 bases; junction bases outside the gene matches: 1. This CDR3 region has 14 residues.

The chain uses TRBV11-2 and TRBJ2-7; 8 bases are a match to TRBD1. Source material: peripheral blood. The clonotype comes from a man older than 75 with acute or convalescent COVID-19. The CDR3 nucleotides are TGTGCCAGCAGCTTCGACAGGGGCTCCTACGAGCAGTACTTC. Translated, it gives CASSFDRGSYEQYF.